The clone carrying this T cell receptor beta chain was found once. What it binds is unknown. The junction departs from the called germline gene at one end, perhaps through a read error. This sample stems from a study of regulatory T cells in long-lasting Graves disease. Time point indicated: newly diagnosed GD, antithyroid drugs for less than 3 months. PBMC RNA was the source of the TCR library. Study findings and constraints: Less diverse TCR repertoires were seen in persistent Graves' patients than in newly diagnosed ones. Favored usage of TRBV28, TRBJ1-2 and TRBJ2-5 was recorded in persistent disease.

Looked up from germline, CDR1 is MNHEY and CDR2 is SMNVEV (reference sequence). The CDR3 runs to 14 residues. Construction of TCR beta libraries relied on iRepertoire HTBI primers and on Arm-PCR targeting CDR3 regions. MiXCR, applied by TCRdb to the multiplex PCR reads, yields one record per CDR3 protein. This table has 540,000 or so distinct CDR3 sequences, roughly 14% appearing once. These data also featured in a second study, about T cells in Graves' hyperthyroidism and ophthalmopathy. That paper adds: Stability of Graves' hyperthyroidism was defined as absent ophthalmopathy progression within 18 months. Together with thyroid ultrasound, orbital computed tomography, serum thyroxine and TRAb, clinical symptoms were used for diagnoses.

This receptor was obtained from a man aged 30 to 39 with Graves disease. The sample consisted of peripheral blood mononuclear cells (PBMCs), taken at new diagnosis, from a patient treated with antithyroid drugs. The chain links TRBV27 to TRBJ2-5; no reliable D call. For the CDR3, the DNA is TGTGCCACCAGTTTACTGGGATTCCAAGAGACCCAGTACTTC. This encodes CATSLLGFQETQYF.